This TCR delta chain was sequenced during a study of gamma-delta chains in newborns, infants, children. About the research overall: Polyclonal expansion of innate γδ T cells after birth follows microbial exposure.

CDR1 is GEAIGNYY, CDR2 EKD, per germline. V shed 1 base, J shed 2 bases, and the junction held 4 bases outside the gene matches. The CDR3 length is 17 residues. This clone was detected ten times or more. TCRdb re-called the reads through CATT. The sample holds 14,000 to 15,000 delta-chain clones; 7% to 8.5% are singletons and the top ten take around 22%. This chain uses TRDV2 with TRDJ3, with 7 positions matching TRDD3. Sequencing was carried out using blood. This clonotype was obtained from a child who was a newborn, infant or young child, either healthy, febrile or measles-vaccinated (not recorded which). CDR3 amino acids: CACDTGYRPWDTRQMFF. CDR3 nucleotide sequence: TGTGCCTGTGACACGGGATACCGGCCCTGGGACACCCGACAGATGTTTTTC.